The rows below give T cell receptor beta chains drawn from one sample of a study of cytomegalovirus exposure and HLA in healthy donors. Data came from immunoSEQ multiplex PCR; TCRdb stores just in-frame clones and leaves some out. The profile shows a few hundred thousand clones, 75% to 85% of them singletons. Sequences were obtained from PBMCs. These receptors were collected from a girl between 10 and 17 years old in good health and CMV-seronegative. Both conserved end residues are part of each CDR3. The D gene is left open where the match is weak. Only some rows state a clone size, as once, few, many or a class for expanded clones.

CDR3nt: TGCAGCGTTTTCGACAGGGTTAACACCGGGGAGCTGTTTTTT
CDR3aa: CSVFDRVNTGELFF
j_gene: TRBJ2-2
v_gene: TRBV29-1
abundance: .
d_gene: TRBD1

CDR3nt: TGTGCCATCAAGGACAGCAACTATGGCTACACCTTC
CDR3aa: CAIKDSNYGYTF
j_gene: TRBJ1-2
v_gene: TRBV6-5
abundance: .
d_gene: .

CDR3nt: TGTGCCAGCAAAAGTCGCTGGCTGGGGGGTACTGAAGCTTTCTTT
CDR3aa: CASKSRWLGGTEAFF
j_gene: TRBJ1-1
v_gene: TRBV6-5
abundance: once
d_gene: .

CDR3nt: TGTGCCAGCAGCTGGGGGGGGGCCGGCACAGATACGCAGTATTTT
CDR3aa: CASSWGGAGTDTQYF
j_gene: TRBJ2-3
v_gene: TRBV5-8
abundance: .
d_gene: .

CDR3nt: TGCGCCAGCAGCCTGACTAGCGGGGCACTTAATGAGCAGTTCTTC
CDR3aa: CASSLTSGALNEQFF
j_gene: TRBJ2-1
v_gene: TRBV4-1
abundance: .
d_gene: TRBD2

CDR3nt: TGTGCCAGCAGCTTAGGGGGCAGGAACACTGAAGCTTTCTTT
CDR3aa: CASSLGGRNTEAFF
j_gene: TRBJ1-1
v_gene: TRBV11-2
abundance: .
d_gene: .

CDR3nt: TGTGCCAGCAGCTTAGAGGCAAGGCGGAACGCCGGGGAGCTGTTTTTT
CDR3aa: CASSLEARRNAGELFF
j_gene: TRBJ2-2
v_gene: TRBV7-9
abundance: .
d_gene: .

CDR3nt: TGCGCCAGCAGCTTGTCTAGCGGGGTGAGAACAGATACGCAGTATTTT
CDR3aa: CASSLSSGVRTDTQYF
j_gene: TRBJ2-3
v_gene: TRBV5-1
abundance: .
d_gene: TRBD2

CDR3nt: TGCGCCAGCAGTTCCTCCGGGACAGGGGGCTTCTACGAGCAGTACTTC
CDR3aa: CASSSSGTGGFYEQYF
j_gene: TRBJ2-7
v_gene: TRBV10-1
abundance: .
d_gene: TRBD1

CDR3nt: TGTGCCAGCAGCACCGGACTAGTGAGAACCGGGGAGCTGTTTTTT
CDR3aa: CASSTGLVRTGELFF
j_gene: TRBJ2-2
v_gene: TRBV21-1
abundance: .
d_gene: .

CDR3nt: TGCAGCGTTTCGACAGGGGGCCCAACTACTACTAGCACAGATACGCAGTATTTT
CDR3aa: CSVSTGGPTTTSTDTQYF
j_gene: TRBJ2-3
v_gene: TRBV29-1
abundance: .
d_gene: TRBD1

CDR3nt: TGTGCCAGCAGCCCCGGGGGGAGGACTGAAGCTTTCTTT
CDR3aa: CASSPGGRTEAFF
j_gene: TRBJ1-1
v_gene: TRBV9
abundance: once
d_gene: .

CDR3nt: TGTGCCATCACACAGAACAATGAGCAGTTCTTC
CDR3aa: CAITQNNEQFF
j_gene: TRBJ2-1
v_gene: TRBV10-3
abundance: .
d_gene: .

CDR3nt: TGTGCTAGTGCTACTAGCGGTAGCACAGATACGCAGTATTTT
CDR3aa: CASATSGSTDTQYF
j_gene: TRBJ2-3
v_gene: TRBV12-5
abundance: .
d_gene: TRBD2

CDR3nt: TGCGCCAGCAGCTGGGACTGGGAGCTCGAGACCCAGTACTTC
CDR3aa: CASSWDWELETQYF
j_gene: TRBJ2-5
v_gene: TRBV5-1
abundance: .
d_gene: .

CDR3nt: TGTGCCAGCAGCCAAGACAGGAATCAGCCCCAGCATTTT
CDR3aa: CASSQDRNQPQHF
j_gene: TRBJ1-5
v_gene: TRBV7-8
abundance: .
d_gene: .

CDR3nt: TGTGCCAGCACCGTTCTAGCGGGGAGAACCACCGGGGAGCTGTTTTTT
CDR3aa: CASTVLAGRTTGELFF
j_gene: TRBJ2-2
v_gene: TRBV2
abundance: .
d_gene: TRBD2

CDR3nt: TGTGCCAGCAGTTACCGTGTTAGCTCCTACGAGCAGTACTTC
CDR3aa: CASSYRVSSYEQYF
j_gene: TRBJ2-7
v_gene: TRBV6-5
abundance: .
d_gene: .

CDR3nt: TGTGCCAGCAGTTTCACCGCCCACAGGGGACAACCGGATAATTCACCCCTCCACTTT
CDR3aa: CASSFTAHRGQPDNSPLHF
j_gene: TRBJ1-6
v_gene: TRBV28
abundance: .
d_gene: TRBD1

CDR3nt: TGTGCCAGCAGTTTAAGGGCTAGCGGGTTAGTATACAATGAGCAGTTCTTC
CDR3aa: CASSLRASGLVYNEQFF
j_gene: TRBJ2-1
v_gene: TRBV27
abundance: .
d_gene: TRBD2

CDR3nt: TGCGCCAGCAGCTTCGGGAGGGAGACCTCGAGCACTGAAGCTTTCTTT
CDR3aa: CASSFGRETSSTEAFF
j_gene: TRBJ1-1
v_gene: TRBV5-1
abundance: few
d_gene: .

CDR3nt: TGCGCCAGCAGCTTTGACAGAGTGGATGGCTACACCTTC
CDR3aa: CASSFDRVDGYTF
j_gene: TRBJ1-2
v_gene: TRBV5-1
abundance: .
d_gene: .

CDR3nt: TGTGCCAGCAGCTTGTCAAACTATGGCTACACCTTC
CDR3aa: CASSLSNYGYTF
j_gene: TRBJ1-2
v_gene: TRBV5-6
abundance: .
d_gene: .

CDR3nt: TGTGCCAGCAGTTACTCGATTGGACAGTCTAATGAAAAACTGTTTTTT
CDR3aa: CASSYSIGQSNEKLFF
j_gene: TRBJ1-4
v_gene: TRBV6-5
abundance: .
d_gene: .

CDR3nt: TGTGCCAGCAGCTTAGCGGGGGGGCGTAAAGATGAGCAGTTCTTC
CDR3aa: CASSLAGGRKDEQFF
j_gene: TRBJ2-1
v_gene: TRBV7-3
abundance: .
d_gene: TRBD2

CDR3nt: TGTGCCAGCAGCTTAGGACAGGGGGCGCCCATGAACACTGAAGCTTTCTTT
CDR3aa: CASSLGQGAPMNTEAFF
j_gene: TRBJ1-1
v_gene: TRBV11-2
abundance: once
d_gene: TRBD1

CDR3nt: TGTGCCAGCAGCCCCGGGACAGATCCCTACGAGCAGTACTTC
CDR3aa: CASSPGTDPYEQYF
j_gene: TRBJ2-7
v_gene: TRBV5-4
abundance: .
d_gene: TRBD1

CDR3nt: TGTGCCAGCAGCAGACAGGGTGGGACCGGTGAAAAACTGTTTTTT
CDR3aa: CASSRQGGTGEKLFF
j_gene: TRBJ1-4
v_gene: TRBV5-6
abundance: .
d_gene: TRBD1

CDR3nt: TGTGCCAGCAGTACGTGGACAGGGAGCGGCAATGAGCAGTTCTTC
CDR3aa: CASSTWTGSGNEQFF
j_gene: TRBJ2-1
v_gene: TRBV28
abundance: .
d_gene: TRBD1

CDR3nt: TGTGCCAGCCTCCCTCGTAGTCAGGGGGCCTTCTACGAGCAGTACTTC
CDR3aa: CASLPRSQGAFYEQYF
j_gene: TRBJ2-7
v_gene: TRBV6-6
abundance: .
d_gene: TRBD1

CDR3nt: TGTGCCAGCAGCTTAGCGGGGGCCGGGAGAGGGGACATTCAGTACTTC
CDR3aa: CASSLAGAGRGDIQYF
j_gene: TRBJ2-4
v_gene: TRBV5-6
abundance: few
d_gene: TRBD2

CDR3nt: TGTGCAAGTCGCTTAGGGGACCTAAACAGGGGGCGGCTTGAGCAGTTCTTC
CDR3aa: CASRLGDLNRGRLEQFF
j_gene: TRBJ2-1
v_gene: TRBV12-2
abundance: .
d_gene: .

CDR3nt: TGCAGTGCTAGAGATGTCCGATGGCCTACCTTC
CDR3aa: CSARDVRWPTF
j_gene: TRBJ1-2
v_gene: TRBV20-1
abundance: .
d_gene: .

CDR3nt: TGTGCCAGCAGCCAAGTGGGCAGGGGGAATTCACCCCTCCACTTT
CDR3aa: CASSQVGRGNSPLHF
j_gene: TRBJ1-6
v_gene: TRBV4-2
abundance: .
d_gene: TRBD1

CDR3nt: TGTGCCAGCAGACCGCCCCAGGGTGGCTATGGCTACACCTTC
CDR3aa: CASRPPQGGYGYTF
j_gene: TRBJ1-2
v_gene: TRBV7-9
abundance: .
d_gene: .

CDR3nt: TGTGCCAGCACAGCGGTGGGTCTAGCGGATTACGAGCAGTACTTC
CDR3aa: CASTAVGLADYEQYF
j_gene: TRBJ2-7
v_gene: TRBV27
abundance: .
d_gene: TRBD2

CDR3nt: TGTGCCAGCAGCTATGTATCTGACAGCTTGAACACTGAAGCTTTCTTT
CDR3aa: CASSYVSDSLNTEAFF
j_gene: TRBJ1-1
v_gene: TRBV14
abundance: .
d_gene: .

CDR3nt: TGTGCCAGCGCCACCCAGGGGGCTAACACTGAAGCTTTCTTT
CDR3aa: CASATQGANTEAFF
j_gene: TRBJ1-1
v_gene: TRBV7-2
abundance: .
d_gene: TRBD1

CDR3nt: TGCGCCAGCAGCTCGGGACAGGGGAACTATGGCTACACCTTC
CDR3aa: CASSSGQGNYGYTF
j_gene: TRBJ1-2
v_gene: TRBV7-8
abundance: .
d_gene: TRBD1

CDR3nt: TGTGCCAGCAGCCAAGAAGGCGAGTTTTCCTACGGGGGGGAGCAGTACTTC
CDR3aa: CASSQEGEFSYGGEQYF
j_gene: TRBJ2-7
v_gene: TRBV4-2
abundance: .
d_gene: TRBD2

CDR3nt: TGTGCCAGTAGTAGGGGCGCCGGATATGGCTACACCTTC
CDR3aa: CASSRGAGYGYTF
j_gene: TRBJ1-2
v_gene: TRBV19
abundance: once
d_gene: .

CDR3nt: TGTGCCAGCAGTGAAATCAGATACGAGCAGTACTTC
CDR3aa: CASSEIRYEQYF
j_gene: TRBJ2-7
v_gene: TRBV6-1
abundance: .
d_gene: .

CDR3nt: TGCGCCAGCAGCCTCAGGACAGACTCCTACGAGCAGTACTTC
CDR3aa: CASSLRTDSYEQYF
j_gene: TRBJ2-7
v_gene: TRBV5-1
abundance: .
d_gene: .

CDR3nt: TGTGCCAGCAGCCCCCTTCGACAGGGGGAGTCCTATGGCTACACCTTC
CDR3aa: CASSPLRQGESYGYTF
j_gene: TRBJ1-2
v_gene: TRBV28
abundance: .
d_gene: TRBD1

CDR3nt: TGTGCCACCAGCAGAGTCCCAGGGACTAGCGGGAGGACTTTCTACGAGCAGTACTTC
CDR3aa: CATSRVPGTSGRTFYEQYF
j_gene: TRBJ2-7
v_gene: TRBV15
abundance: .
d_gene: TRBD2

CDR3nt: TGCAGTGCTAGTCAATATGAGCAGTTCTTC
CDR3aa: CSASQYEQFF
j_gene: TRBJ2-1
v_gene: TRBV20-1
abundance: .
d_gene: .

CDR3nt: TGTGCCAGCAGGGGTTTTGGGGGGAGCTCCTACAATGAGCAGTTCTTC
CDR3aa: CASRGFGGSSYNEQFF
j_gene: TRBJ2-1
v_gene: TRBV25-1
abundance: few
d_gene: .

CDR3nt: TGCGCCAGCAGCCTTGGAGATAGAGCGGGGGTCGTGATCGATACGCAGTATTTT
CDR3aa: CASSLGDRAGVVIDTQYF
j_gene: TRBJ2-3
v_gene: TRBV4-1
abundance: .
d_gene: TRBD2

CDR3nt: TGTGCCAGCAGTTCCCAAGGGGGCGGCTATGGCTACACCTTC
CDR3aa: CASSSQGGGYGYTF
j_gene: TRBJ1-2
v_gene: TRBV27
abundance: few
d_gene: TRBD1

CDR3nt: TGTGCCAGCAGCCAGGACAGGGGGGAGACCCAGTACTTC
CDR3aa: CASSQDRGETQYF
j_gene: TRBJ2-5
v_gene: TRBV5-4
abundance: .
d_gene: TRBD1

CDR3nt: TGTGCCAGCAGCTTGGGCGTGGCTCAGGACGAGCAGTACTTC
CDR3aa: CASSLGVAQDEQYF
j_gene: TRBJ2-7
v_gene: TRBV5-8
abundance: .
d_gene: .

CDR3nt: TGTGCCAGCAGACCCTCAAGCGGTAGGGGGCAAGGCGGGGAGCTGTTTTTT
CDR3aa: CASRPSSGRGQGGELFF
j_gene: TRBJ2-2
v_gene: TRBV28
abundance: .
d_gene: TRBD1

CDR3nt: TGTGCCAGCAGCCAAGATCGCGCGACTAATAATTCACCCCTCCACTTT
CDR3aa: CASSQDRATNNSPLHF
j_gene: TRBJ1-6
v_gene: TRBV4-2
abundance: .
d_gene: .

CDR3nt: TGTGCCAGTGGGAGGGACAGGGATTCCTACGAGCAGTACTTC
CDR3aa: CASGRDRDSYEQYF
j_gene: TRBJ2-7
v_gene: TRBV28
abundance: .
d_gene: TRBD1

CDR3nt: TGTGCCAGCAGTTTCCGGACAGGGCGCATTAACTATGGCTACACCTTC
CDR3aa: CASSFRTGRINYGYTF
j_gene: TRBJ1-2
v_gene: TRBV27
abundance: .
d_gene: TRBD1